These 29 T cell receptor beta chains were all obtained from the same sample, sequenced in a study of CD4 and CD8 cells across lung adenocarcinoma regions. TCRdb ran MiXCR on the PCR reads and lists one entry per CDR3 protein. The sample shows thousands of distinct CDR3 sequences, around 62% of them seen only once. Sequencing was performed on CD4+ T cells from the center of a lung tumor. These receptors came from a female donor with lung adenocarcinoma. The CD4 and CD8 labels of this study may be unreliable.

The chain uses TRBV7-8 and TRBJ2-3; a possible D gene is TRBD1 (5 bases). Deletions cut 8 bases from V and 0 bases from J, with 15 bases between. CDR1 and CDR2 from the germline V gene are SGHVS and FQNEAQ. CDR3 length: 15 residues. CDR3 sequence reads: CASRRTTASTDTQYF. CDR3 DNA sequence: TGTGCCAGCCGGAGAACGACAGCTAGCACAGATACGCAGTATTTT.

This clonotype showed up just once. The V gene is TRBV6-1, the J gene TRBJ1-4; the D gene is possibly TRBD1 (5 bases). Deletions cut 5 bases from V and 4 bases from J, with 14 bases between. This CDR3 comprises 15 residues. From germline, CDR1 is MNHNS and CDR2 SASEGT. The CDR3 reads CASSPGEGRNEKLFF. As DNA, the CDR3 is TGTGCCAGCAGTCCCGGGGAGGGGCGTAATGAAAAACTGTTTTTT.

This clonotype was recorded a few times. The chain is built from TRBV10-1 and TRBJ2-3; D not certain. Germline CDR1 and CDR2: WNHNN and SYGVQD (reference sequence). This CDR3 comprises 13 residues. V was cut by 4 bases and J by 1 base, with 6 bases left in between. CDR3 loop: CASSVQGTDTQYF. The CDR3, as DNA: TGCGCCAGCAGTGTCCAGGGCACAGATACGCAGTATTTT.

By frequency in the sample, this clonotype is large (0.1 to 1%). This rearrangement joins TRBV12-3 or TRBV12-4 to TRBJ2-1; D is uncertain. The CDR3 is 16 residues long. V gave up 5 bases and J gave up 0 bases, with 14 bases separating them. The CDR3 nucleotides read TGTGCCAGCAGTCAACTTTCTGGGCCCTCCTACAATGAGCAGTTCTTC. Its translation is CASSQLSGPSYNEQFF.

Worth noting for this clonotype: A read error may produce the germline difference seen at one junction end. The chain combines TRBV10-1 with TRBJ2-2, with D possibly TRBD2 on 6 matching bases. This CDR3 is 18 amino acids long. Germline loops: CDR1 WNHNN, CDR2 SYGVQD (reference sequence). The CDR3 DNA reads TGCGCCAGCAGTGAGAGTATAAAGGGCTGCGGGAACACTGGGGAGCTGTTTTTT. This gives the protein CASSESIKGCGNTGELFF.

This clonotype was counted a few times. The chain combines TRBV25-1 with TRBJ2-2; 8 nucleotides align to TRBD1. Germline trimming cut 2 bases from V and 6 bases from J; bases unmatched to any gene: 14. CDR1 MGHDK and CDR2 SYGVNS come from the germline V gene. This CDR3 is built from 18 residues. The CDR3: CASSEPPEGSQGAGELFF. Here the CDR3 DNA reads TGTGCCAGCAGTGAACCGCCTGAGGGCTCACAGGGGGCCGGGGAGCTGTTTTTT.

J is TRBJ1-1 and V is TRBV6-1, with D possibly TRBD1 on 6 matching bases. The CDR3 length is 15 residues. The germline V gene encodes CDR1 MNHNS and CDR2 SASEGT. Trimming stripped 6 bases from V and 5 bases from J, with 19 bases between. The CDR3 nucleotides are TGTGCCAGCAGGAGAGGGGGAGGGGCATTGACTGAAGCTTTCTTT. This translates into CASRRGGGALTEAFF.

The V call is TRBV6-1, the J call TRBJ2-2, with D possibly being TRBD1 or TRBD2 (5 bases each). Germline CDR1 MNHNS, CDR2 SASEGT. This CDR3 is built from 18 residues. V gave up 4 bases and J gave up 1 base, with 19 bases separating them. CDR3 sequence reads: CASSARDGWELNTGELFF. CDR3 nucleotide sequence: TGTGCCAGCAGTGCCAGGGACGGGTGGGAACTGAACACCGGGGAGCTGTTTTTT.

The chain joins TRBV10-2 to TRBJ2-2; D might be TRBD1 (5 bases). CDR3 length equals 14 residues. Germline loops: CDR1 WSHSY, CDR2 SAAADI. The germline V and J ends were trimmed by 4 bases and 1 base, with 7 bases remaining between them. The CDR3 loop reads CASSVQENTGELFF. CDR3 DNA: TGCGCCAGCAGTGTACAGGAGAACACCGGGGAGCTGTTTTTT.

The V and J genes are TRBV6-5 and TRBJ2-5; TRBD1 agrees at 12 bases. The DNA end lines up better with TRBJ2-7; the J call may be wrong. The CDR3 sequence is 18 residues long. CDR1 is MNHEY and CDR2 is SVGAGI in the germline V gene. CDR3 in amino acids: CASSSPKGTGGRRYEQYF. The CDR3 coding sequence is TGTGCCAGCAGTTCCCCAAAGGGGACAGGGGGCAGGAGGTACGAGCAGTACTTC.

The rearrangement joins TRBV12-3 or TRBV12-4 to TRBJ2-5; D possibly corresponds to TRBD1 (6 bases). This CDR3 has 14 amino acids. V lost 6 bases, J lost 1 base, and 12 bases lay in between. CDR3 loop: CASSHPDSQETQYF. The DNA of the CDR3 is TGTGCCAGCAGCCACCCGGACAGCCAAGAGACCCAGTACTTC.

There are a few counts of this clonotype. The CDR3 region has the DNA TGTGCCAGCAGTTTGTACAATGAGCAGTTCTTC. This gives the protein CASSLYNEQFF. This chain joins TRBV6-5 and TRBJ2-1; the D is unclear. The V and J ends lost 4 bases and 4 bases respectively, with 2 bases between them. Per the germline V gene, CDR1 is MNHEY and CDR2 is SVGAGI. This CDR3 comprises 11 residues.

The genes are TRBV12-3 or TRBV12-4 and TRBJ2-1; the D gene is possibly TRBD1 (6 bases). The CDR3 runs 14 residues. Trimming took 6 bases from V and 4 from J, leaving 13 bases between them. The CDR3 nucleotides are TGTGCCAGCAGCACAAACGGACAGTACAATGAGCAGTTCTTC. Protein product: CASSTNGQYNEQFF.

This chain uses TRBV6-5 with TRBJ2-3, with D unclear. Trimming removed 0 bases at V and 0 bases at J, with 10 bases between. Germline V CDR1 and CDR2: MNHEY, SVGAGI. The CDR3 runs to 16 residues. The CDR3: CASSYSLHLSTDTQYF. CDR3 nucleotide sequence: TGTGCCAGCAGTTACTCTCTCCACTTAAGCACAGATACGCAGTATTTT.

The rearrangement joins TRBV20-1 to TRBJ2-5, with 14 bases matching TRBD2. Germline CDR1 DFQATT, CDR2 SNEGSKA (reference sequence). V dropped 6 bases and J dropped 4; count of bases not matched to a gene: 4. This CDR3 has 14 amino acids. The CDR3 nucleotides read TGCAGTGCAACCGGGACTAGCGGGAGAGAGACCCAGTACTTC. Amino acids: CSATGTSGRETQYF.

The V and J genes are TRBV6-1 and TRBJ2-2, with 7 nucleotides matching TRBD1. The CDR3 extends over 15 amino acids. Trimming cost V 7 bases and J 16 bases; bases outside gene matches: 21. Germline V CDR1 and CDR2: MNHNS, SASEGT. The CDR3 bases are TGTGCCAGCATGAAAAGCGCCGGAGTCACAGGGGCGCAGTTTTTT. Translation gives CASMKSAGVTGAQFF.

A note on this clonotype: Germline and junction disagree at one end, which may indicate a read error. CDR3 DNA sequence: TGTGCCAGCAGCTTAGAGAGTGGGGGCACAGATACGCAGTACTTT. Translating it yields CASSLESGGTDTQYF. The V gene is TRBV7-2, the J gene TRBJ2-3, with TRBD1 as a possible D gene (6 bases). The CDR3 has 15 residues. Germline CDR1 SGHTA, CDR2 FQGNSA.

This clonotype was seen only a few times. The V gene is TRBV6-1, the J gene TRBJ1-3; D is unclear. The CDR3 totals 13 residues. The germline V and J ends were trimmed by 6 bases and 0 bases, with 6 bases remaining between them. Germline V lookup: CDR1 MNHNS, CDR2 SASEGT. CDR3 amino acids: CASSESSGNTIYF. In DNA, the CDR3 is TGTGCCAGCAGCGAGAGCTCTGGAAACACCATATATTTT.

This clonotype was counted once. The chain uses TRBV6-1 and TRBJ2-3; TRBD2 matches at 7 bases. The DNA end is a closer match to TRBJ2-7, so the J assignment may be wrong. Looked up from germline, CDR1 is MNHNS and CDR2 is SASEGT. This CDR3 region has 15 residues. The DNA of the CDR3 is TGTGCCAGCAGTGAAAGGGAGGGACGAGACTACGAGCAGTACTTC. It encodes CASSEREGRDYEQYF.

This CDR3 is CASSPGGLGATNTQYF. CDR3 nucleotide sequence: TGTGCCAGCAGCCCGGGGGGGCTGGGAGCCACAAACACGCAGTACTTC. The rearrangement joins TRBV25-1 to TRBJ2-4, with 8 bases that match TRBD2. Per germline, CDR1 MGHDK and CDR2 SYGVNS. The CDR3 has 16 amino acids. V was pared by 6 bases and J by 13 bases, with 20 bases of the junction left unmatched.

The chain has TRBV7-2 and TRBJ2-3; 9 positions match TRBD2. J gave up 4 bases and V 6 bases, and 5 bases lay outside the gene matches. The CDR3 sequence is 14 residues long. Germline V gene lookup returns CDR1 SGHTA and CDR2 FQGNSA. In nucleotides, the CDR3 is TGTGCCAGCAGGTGGGGACTAGCATCAGATACGCAGTATTTT. Protein product: CASRWGLASDTQYF.

This clonotype turned up a few times. V gene TRBV6-1 combines with J gene TRBJ2-3; D unresolved. The germline V and J ends were trimmed by 2 bases and 0 bases, with 6 bases remaining between them. In germline, CDR1 is MNHNS, CDR2 SASEGT. This CDR3 has 14 residues. The DNA for the CDR3 is TGTGCCAGCAGTGAACCAAGCAGCACAGATACGCAGTATTTT. Translation gives CASSEPSSTDTQYF.

This clonotype was seen only a few times. The gene calls are TRBV6-1 and TRBJ2-1; 9 nucleotides line up with TRBD2. The J segment lost 6 bases and the V segment lost 8 bases, leaving 8 bases of the junction unmatched. The CDR3 totals 14 residues. Germline loops: CDR1 MNHNS, CDR2 SASEGT. The CDR3 nucleotides are TGTGCCAGCGTGACTAGCGGATTATCCAATGAGCAGTTCTTC. Protein product: CASVTSGLSNEQFF.

V is TRBV7-2 and J is TRBJ2-3, with D perhaps assigned TRBD1 or TRBD2 (7 bases each). The DNA end favors TRBJ2-7, so the J call may be wrong. The CDR3 length is 14 residues. Germline CDR1 SGHTA, CDR2 FQGNSA. In DNA, the CDR3 is TGTGCGGCCCAGGGGGGGGGTGACCAAGATACGCAGTACTTC. Encoded protein: CAAQGGGDQDTQYF.

This clonotype was recorded a few times. CDR3 sequence (DNA): TGTGCCAGCACCCCCCCGGGGGAGGCCTACAATGAGCAGTTCTTC. The encoded protein is CASTPPGEAYNEQFF. The chain employs TRBV6-1 and TRBJ2-1; tentatively, D is TRBD2 (6 bases). The CDR3 covers 15 residues. The germline V gene encodes CDR1 MNHNS and CDR2 SASEGT. The germline V and J ends were trimmed by 7 bases and 2 bases, with 15 bases remaining between them.

The chain combines TRBV6-4 with TRBJ1-6, with a tentative D call TRBD1 (5 bases). This CDR3 has 20 amino acids. Germline V gene lookup returns CDR1 MRHNA and CDR2 SNTAGT. Trimming removed 0 bases from V and 0 bases from J, with 18 bases in between. CDR3 nucleotide sequence: TGTGCCAGCAGTGACTCCACAACCGGAAGACAGAGCTCCTATAATTCACCCCTCCACTTT. Its translation: CASSDSTTGRQSSYNSPLHF.

The J gene is TRBJ2-7, the V gene TRBV27, with 14 nucleotides matching TRBD2. The last part of the DNA fits TRBJ2-1 better; the J call may be wrong. Germline lookup yields CDR1 MNHEY and CDR2 SMNVEV (reference sequence). The CDR3 contains 17 residues. The CDR3 protein is CASSSLTSGRASNEQFF. The CDR3 DNA follows: TGTGCCAGCAGTTCCCTGACTAGCGGGAGGGCCTCCAATGAGCAGTTCTTC.

The rearrangement joins TRBV6-1 to TRBJ2-3; D not certain. CDR3 length: 12 residues. V gave up 6 bases and J gave up 2 bases, with 6 bases separating them. CDR1 is MNHNS and CDR2 is SASEGT in the germline V gene. CDR3 in amino acids: CASSFSTDTQYF. CDR3 sequence (DNA): TGTGCCAGCAGCTTTTCCACAGATACGCAGTATTTT.

The V gene is TRBV7-6, the J gene TRBJ2-5; TRBD2 matches at 7 bases. Near its end, the DNA agrees better with TRBJ2-7, so the J call may be wrong. The CDR3 loop spans 17 amino acids. CDR1 and CDR2 (germline): SGHVS, FNYEAQ. This chain's CDR3 is CASSLDTKPSGNYEQYF. The CDR3 DNA follows: TGTGCCAGCAGCTTAGATACGAAGCCTAGCGGAAACTACGAGCAGTACTTC.